This T cell receptor (beta chain) was retrieved from a study of T-cell memory formation after mild COVID-19. The germline V and J ends were trimmed by 7 bases and 3 bases, with 18 bases remaining between them. CDR3 length: 15 residues. Sample barcodes and UMIs were carried by the TCR alpha and TCR beta cDNA libraries that 5'RACE generated with constant-segment primers. TCRdb redid the calling of the 5' RACE reads with MiXCR, one entry per CDR3 protein. The data hold about 500,000 distinct CDR3 sequences, with around 21% observed a single time. This clonotype turned up a few times. The source material was PBMCs or a T cell subset sorted from them (not recorded which). The sequence was collected from an adult woman who had mild COVID-19 (a few samples of this study predate the infection). Cell type and time point are not known. The chain uses TRBV12-3 or TRBV12-4 and TRBJ1-1; TRBD1 is a possible D gene (5 bases). CDR3 sequence reads: CASTTVGGRDTEAFF. The CDR3 nucleotides are TGTGCCAGCACCACTGTGGGGGGAAGGGACACTGAAGCTTTCTTT.